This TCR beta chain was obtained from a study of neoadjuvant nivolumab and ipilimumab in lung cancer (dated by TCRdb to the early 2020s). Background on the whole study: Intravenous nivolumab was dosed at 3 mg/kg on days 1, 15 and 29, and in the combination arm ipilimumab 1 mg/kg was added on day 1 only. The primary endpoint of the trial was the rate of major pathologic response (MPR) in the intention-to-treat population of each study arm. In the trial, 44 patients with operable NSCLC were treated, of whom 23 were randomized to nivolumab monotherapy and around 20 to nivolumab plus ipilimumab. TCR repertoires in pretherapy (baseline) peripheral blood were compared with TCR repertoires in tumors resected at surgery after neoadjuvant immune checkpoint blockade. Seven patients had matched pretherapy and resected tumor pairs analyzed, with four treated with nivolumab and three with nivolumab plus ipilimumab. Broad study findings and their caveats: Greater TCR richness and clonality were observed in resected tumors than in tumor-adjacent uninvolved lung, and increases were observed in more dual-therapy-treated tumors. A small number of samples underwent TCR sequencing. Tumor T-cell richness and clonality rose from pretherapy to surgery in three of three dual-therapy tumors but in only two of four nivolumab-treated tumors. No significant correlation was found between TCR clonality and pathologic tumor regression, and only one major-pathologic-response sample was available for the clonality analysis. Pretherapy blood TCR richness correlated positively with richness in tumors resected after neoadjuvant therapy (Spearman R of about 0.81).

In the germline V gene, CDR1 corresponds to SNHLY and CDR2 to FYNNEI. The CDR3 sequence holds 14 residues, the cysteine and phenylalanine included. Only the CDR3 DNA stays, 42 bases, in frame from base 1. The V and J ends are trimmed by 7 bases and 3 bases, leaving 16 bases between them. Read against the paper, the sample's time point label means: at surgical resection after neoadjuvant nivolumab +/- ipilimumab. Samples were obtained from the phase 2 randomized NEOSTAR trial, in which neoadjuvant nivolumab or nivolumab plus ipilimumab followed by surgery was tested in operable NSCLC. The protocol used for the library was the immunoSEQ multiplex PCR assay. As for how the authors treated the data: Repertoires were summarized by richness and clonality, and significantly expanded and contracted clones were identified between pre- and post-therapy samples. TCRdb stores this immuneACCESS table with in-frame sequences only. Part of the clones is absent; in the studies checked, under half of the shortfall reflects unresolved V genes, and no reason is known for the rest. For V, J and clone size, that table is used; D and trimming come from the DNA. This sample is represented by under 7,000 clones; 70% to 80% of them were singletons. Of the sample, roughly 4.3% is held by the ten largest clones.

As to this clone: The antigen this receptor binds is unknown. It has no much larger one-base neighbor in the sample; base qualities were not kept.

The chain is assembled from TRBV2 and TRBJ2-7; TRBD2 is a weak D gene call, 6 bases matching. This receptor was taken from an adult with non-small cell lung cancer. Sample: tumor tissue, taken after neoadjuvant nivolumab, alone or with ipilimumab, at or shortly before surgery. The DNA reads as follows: TGTGCCAGCACGGCCGGGGGTCTTCTCTACGAGCAGTACTTC. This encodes CASTAGGLLYEQYF.